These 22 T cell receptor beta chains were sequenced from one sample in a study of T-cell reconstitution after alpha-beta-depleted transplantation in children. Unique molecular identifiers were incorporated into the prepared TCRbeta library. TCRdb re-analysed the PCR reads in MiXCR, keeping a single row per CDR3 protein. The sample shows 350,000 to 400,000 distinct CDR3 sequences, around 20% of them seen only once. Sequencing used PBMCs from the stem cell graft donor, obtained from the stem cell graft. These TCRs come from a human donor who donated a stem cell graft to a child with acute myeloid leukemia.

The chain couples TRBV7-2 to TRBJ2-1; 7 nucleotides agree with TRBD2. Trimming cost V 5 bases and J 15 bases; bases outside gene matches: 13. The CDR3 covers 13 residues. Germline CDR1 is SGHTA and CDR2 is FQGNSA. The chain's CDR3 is CASSILAEFAGFF. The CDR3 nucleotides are TGTGCCAGCAGCATTCTAGCGGAGTTTGCGGGGTTCTTC. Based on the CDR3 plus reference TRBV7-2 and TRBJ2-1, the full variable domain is GAGVSQSPSNKVTEKGKDVELRCDPISGHTALYWYRQSLGQGLEFLIYFQGNSAPDKSGLPSDRFSAERTGGSVSTLTIQRTQQEDSAVYLCASSILAEFAGFFGPGTRLTVL.

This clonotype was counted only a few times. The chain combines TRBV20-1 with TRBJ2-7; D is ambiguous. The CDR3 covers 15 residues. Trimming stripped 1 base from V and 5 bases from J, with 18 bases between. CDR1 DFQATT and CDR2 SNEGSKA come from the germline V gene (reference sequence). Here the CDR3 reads CSARGFGQVRHEQYF. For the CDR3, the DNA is TGCAGTGCTAGAGGATTCGGGCAGGTTCGACACGAGCAGTACTTC.

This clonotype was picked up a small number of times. The CDR3 bases are TGCAGTGCTAGTTCCCGGTTCCAAGAGACCCAGTACTTC. This encodes CSASSRFQETQYF. The V and J genes are TRBV20-1 and TRBJ2-5; D is undetermined. Trimming removed 3 bases from V and 1 base from J, with 9 bases in between. Germline CDR1 reads DFQATT; CDR2 reads SNEGSKA (reference sequence). CDR3 size: 13 residues.

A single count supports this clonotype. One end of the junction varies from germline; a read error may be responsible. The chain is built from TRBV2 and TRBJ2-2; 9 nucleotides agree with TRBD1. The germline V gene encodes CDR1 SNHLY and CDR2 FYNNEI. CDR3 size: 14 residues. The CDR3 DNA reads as TGTACCAGCAGGGACAGGGAGAGGACCGGGGAGCTGTTTTTT. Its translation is CTSRDRERTGELFF.

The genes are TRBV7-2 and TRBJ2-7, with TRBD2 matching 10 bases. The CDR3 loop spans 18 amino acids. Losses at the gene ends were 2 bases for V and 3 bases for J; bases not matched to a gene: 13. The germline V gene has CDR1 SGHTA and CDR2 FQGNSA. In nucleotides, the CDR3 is TGTGCCAGCAGCTTACGGCTAGCGGGGGCAGGGGCTCACTACGAGCAGTACTTC. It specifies CASSLRLAGAGAHYEQYF.

The chain's CDR3 is CASSLQGGYTGELFF. The DNA of the CDR3 is TGTGCCAGCAGCCTACAGGGAGGGTACACCGGGGAGCTGTTTTTT. The chain couples TRBV5-6 to TRBJ2-2, with a tentative D call TRBD2 (7 bases). The CDR3 is 15 amino acids. The V gene's germline CDR1 is SGHDT and CDR2 YYEEEE. Trimming removed 4 bases at V and 3 bases at J, with 13 bases between.

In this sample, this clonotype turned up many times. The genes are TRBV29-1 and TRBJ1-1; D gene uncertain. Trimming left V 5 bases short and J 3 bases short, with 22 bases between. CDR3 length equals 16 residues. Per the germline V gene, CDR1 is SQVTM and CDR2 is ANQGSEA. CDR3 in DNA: TGCAGCGTTTACCCCACGAATCTTATCCCGGACACTGAAGCTTTCTTT. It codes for CSVYPTNLIPDTEAFF.

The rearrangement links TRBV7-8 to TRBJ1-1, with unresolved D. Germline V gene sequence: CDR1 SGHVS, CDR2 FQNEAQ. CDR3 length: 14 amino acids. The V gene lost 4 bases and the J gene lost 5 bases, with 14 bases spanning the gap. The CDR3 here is CASSSTPFRTEAFF. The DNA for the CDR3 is TGTGCCAGCAGCTCAACACCTTTTAGGACTGAAGCTTTCTTT.

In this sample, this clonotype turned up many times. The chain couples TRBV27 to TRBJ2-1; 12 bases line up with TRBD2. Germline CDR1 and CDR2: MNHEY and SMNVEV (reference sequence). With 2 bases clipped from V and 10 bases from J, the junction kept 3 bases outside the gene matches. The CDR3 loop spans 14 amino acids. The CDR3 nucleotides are TGTGCCAGCAGTTTAACTAGCGGGAGGTACGAGCAGTTCTTC. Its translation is CASSLTSGRYEQFF.

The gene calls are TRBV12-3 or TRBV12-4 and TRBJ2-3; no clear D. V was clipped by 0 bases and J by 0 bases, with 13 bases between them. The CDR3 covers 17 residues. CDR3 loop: CASSLATARWSTDTQYF. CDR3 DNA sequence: TGTGCCAGCAGTTTAGCGACGGCACGGTGGAGCACAGATACGCAGTATTTT.

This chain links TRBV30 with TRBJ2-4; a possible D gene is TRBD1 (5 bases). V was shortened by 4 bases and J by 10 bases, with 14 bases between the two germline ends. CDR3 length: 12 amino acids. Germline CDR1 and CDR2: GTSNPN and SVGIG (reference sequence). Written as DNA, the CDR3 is TGTGCCTGGACCAAGACAGAGCCTATTCAGTACTTC. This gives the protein CAWTKTEPIQYF.

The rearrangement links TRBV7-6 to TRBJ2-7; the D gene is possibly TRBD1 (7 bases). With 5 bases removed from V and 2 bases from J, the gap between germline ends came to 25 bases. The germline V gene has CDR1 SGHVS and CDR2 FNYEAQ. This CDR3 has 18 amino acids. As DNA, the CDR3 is TGTGCCAGCAGCATTAGAGAAGGAGGGGGCTTCTCGGCCTACGAGCAGTACTTC. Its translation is CASSIREGGGFSAYEQYF. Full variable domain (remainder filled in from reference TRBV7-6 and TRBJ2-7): GAGVSQSPRYKVTKRGQDVALRCDPISGHVSLYWYRQALGQGPEFLTYFNYEAQQDKSGLPNDRFSAERPEGSISTLTIQRTEQRDSAMYRCASSIREGGGFSAYEQYFGPGTRLTVT.

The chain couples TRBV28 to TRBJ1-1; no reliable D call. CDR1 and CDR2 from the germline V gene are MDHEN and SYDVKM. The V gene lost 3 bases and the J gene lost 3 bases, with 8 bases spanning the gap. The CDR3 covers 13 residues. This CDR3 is CASSFQAYTEAFF. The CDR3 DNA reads TGTGCCAGCAGTTTCCAGGCGTACACTGAAGCTTTCTTT.

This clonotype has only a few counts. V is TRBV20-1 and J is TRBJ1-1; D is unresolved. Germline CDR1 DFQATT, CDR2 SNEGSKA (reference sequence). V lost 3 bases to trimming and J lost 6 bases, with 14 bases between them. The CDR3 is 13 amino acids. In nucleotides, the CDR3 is TGCAGTGCTAGTAGTGACTTAGGGTCTGAAGCTTTCTTT. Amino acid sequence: CSASSDLGSEAFF.

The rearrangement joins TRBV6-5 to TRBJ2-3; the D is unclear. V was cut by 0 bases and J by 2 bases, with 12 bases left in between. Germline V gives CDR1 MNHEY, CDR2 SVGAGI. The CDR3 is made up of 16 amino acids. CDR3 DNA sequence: TGTGCCAGCAGTTACTCGAGCTTAGGCAACACAGATACGCAGTATTTT. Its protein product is CASSYSSLGNTDTQYF.

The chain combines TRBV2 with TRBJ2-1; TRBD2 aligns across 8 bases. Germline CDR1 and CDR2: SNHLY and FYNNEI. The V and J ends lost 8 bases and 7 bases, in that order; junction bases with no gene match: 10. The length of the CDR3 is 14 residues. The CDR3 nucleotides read TGTGCCAGCCGCCGGAGAGCGGGAGATAATGAGCAGTTCTTC. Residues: CASRRRAGDNEQFF.

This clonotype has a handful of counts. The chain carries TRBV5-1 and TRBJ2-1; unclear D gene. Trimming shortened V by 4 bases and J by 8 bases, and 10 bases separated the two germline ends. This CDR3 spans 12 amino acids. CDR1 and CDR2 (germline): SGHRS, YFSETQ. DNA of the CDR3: TGCGCCAGCAGCGTAAGGTGGGATGAGCAGTTCTTC. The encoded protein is CASSVRWDEQFF.

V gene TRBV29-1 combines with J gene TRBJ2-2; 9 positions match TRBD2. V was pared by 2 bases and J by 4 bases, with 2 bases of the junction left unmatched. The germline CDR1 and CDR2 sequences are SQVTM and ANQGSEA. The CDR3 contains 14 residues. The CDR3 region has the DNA TGCAGCGTTGAATCTAGCGGGACCACCGGGGAGCTGTTTTTT. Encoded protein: CSVESSGTTGELFF.

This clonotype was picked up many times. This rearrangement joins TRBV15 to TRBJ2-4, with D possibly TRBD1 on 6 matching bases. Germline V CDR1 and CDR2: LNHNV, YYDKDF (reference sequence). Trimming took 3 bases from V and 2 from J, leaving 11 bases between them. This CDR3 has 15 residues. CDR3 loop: CATSRLGGTKNIQYF. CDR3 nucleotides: TGTGCCACCAGCAGGCTAGGGGGTACCAAAAACATTCAGTACTTC.

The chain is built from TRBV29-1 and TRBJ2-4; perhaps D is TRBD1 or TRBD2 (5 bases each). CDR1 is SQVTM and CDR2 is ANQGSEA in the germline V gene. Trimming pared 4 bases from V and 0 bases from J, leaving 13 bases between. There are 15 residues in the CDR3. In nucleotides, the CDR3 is TGCAGCGTTGCTGAGGGGCCTCTAGCCAAAAACATTCAGTACTTC. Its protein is CSVAEGPLAKNIQYF. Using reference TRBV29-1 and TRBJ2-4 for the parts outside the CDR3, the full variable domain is SAVISQKPSRDICQRGTSLTIQCQVDSQVTMMFWYRQQPGQSLTLIATANQGSEATYESGFVIDKFPISRPNLTFSTLTVSNMSPEDSSIYLCSVAEGPLAKNIQYFGAGTRLSVL.

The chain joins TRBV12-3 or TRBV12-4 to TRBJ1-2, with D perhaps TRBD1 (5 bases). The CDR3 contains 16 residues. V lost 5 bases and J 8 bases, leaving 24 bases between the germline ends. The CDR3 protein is CASSPGWTGSFYGYTF. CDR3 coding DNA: TGTGCCAGCAGTCCAGGGTGGACTGGATCCTTCTACGGCTACACCTTC.

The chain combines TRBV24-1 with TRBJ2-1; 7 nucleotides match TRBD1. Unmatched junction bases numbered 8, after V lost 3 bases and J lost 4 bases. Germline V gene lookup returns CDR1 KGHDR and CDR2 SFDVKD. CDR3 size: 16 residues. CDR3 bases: TGTGCCACCAGTGATACCCGACAGGGCCCGTACAATGAGCAGTTCTTC. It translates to CATSDTRQGPYNEQFF.